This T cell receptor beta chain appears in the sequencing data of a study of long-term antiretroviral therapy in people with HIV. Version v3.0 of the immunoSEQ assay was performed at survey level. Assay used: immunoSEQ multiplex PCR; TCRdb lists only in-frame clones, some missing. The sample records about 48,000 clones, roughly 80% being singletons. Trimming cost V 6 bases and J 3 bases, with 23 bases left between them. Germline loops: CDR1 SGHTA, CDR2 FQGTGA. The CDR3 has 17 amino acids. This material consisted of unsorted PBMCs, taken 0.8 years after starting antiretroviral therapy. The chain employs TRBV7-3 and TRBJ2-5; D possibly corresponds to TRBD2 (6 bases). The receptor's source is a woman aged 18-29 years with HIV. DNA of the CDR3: TGTGCCAGCAGTGAAAGGGAGGCAGGGTGGGGGAAAGAGACCCAGTACTTC. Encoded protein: CASSEREAGWGKETQYF. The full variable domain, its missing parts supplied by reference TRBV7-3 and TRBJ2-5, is GAGVSQTPSNKVTEKGKYVELRCDPISGHTALYWYRQSLGQGPEFLIYFQGTGAADDSGLPNDRFFAVRPEGSVSTLKIQRTERGDSAVYLCASSEREAGWGKETQYFGPGTRLLVL.